The T cell receptor beta chain under discussion was sequenced for a study of spatial heterogeneity in lung cancer. Each CDR3 protein gets one entry after TCRdb re-called the 5' RACE reads with MiXCR. This table holds 20,000 to 25,000 distinct CDR3 sequences, approximately 4.8% found once. Time point in this sample: sample taken at primary tumor resection. The donors, 70 to 80 patients with untreated early-stage non-small cell lung cancer, provided the samples. No cells were sorted before sequencing. The whole RNA sequenced was extracted from tumor, nontumor lung or frozen PBMC. Study-wide findings and caveats: Estimated TCR-seq coverage of tumor T cells was only around 7.4% for alpha chains. For beta chains, the corresponding estimate was roughly 13%. Tumors with more nonsynonymous mutations had more expanded intratumoral alpha and beta TCRs.

Trimming cost V 1 base and J 4 bases, with 2 bases left between them. Per the germline V gene, CDR1 is SGHAT and CDR2 is FQNNGV. CDR3 length: 11 amino acids. Note on this clonotype: As yet, its antigen is unknown.

This sample comprised lung tumor tissue, obtained at surgery. The chain joins TRBV11-2 to TRBJ2-7; D remains unclear. This TCR derives from a male donor with early-stage non-small cell lung cancer. The CDR3, as DNA: TGTGCCAGCAGCTTAGTATACGAGCAGTACTTC. Translating gives CASSLVYEQYF.